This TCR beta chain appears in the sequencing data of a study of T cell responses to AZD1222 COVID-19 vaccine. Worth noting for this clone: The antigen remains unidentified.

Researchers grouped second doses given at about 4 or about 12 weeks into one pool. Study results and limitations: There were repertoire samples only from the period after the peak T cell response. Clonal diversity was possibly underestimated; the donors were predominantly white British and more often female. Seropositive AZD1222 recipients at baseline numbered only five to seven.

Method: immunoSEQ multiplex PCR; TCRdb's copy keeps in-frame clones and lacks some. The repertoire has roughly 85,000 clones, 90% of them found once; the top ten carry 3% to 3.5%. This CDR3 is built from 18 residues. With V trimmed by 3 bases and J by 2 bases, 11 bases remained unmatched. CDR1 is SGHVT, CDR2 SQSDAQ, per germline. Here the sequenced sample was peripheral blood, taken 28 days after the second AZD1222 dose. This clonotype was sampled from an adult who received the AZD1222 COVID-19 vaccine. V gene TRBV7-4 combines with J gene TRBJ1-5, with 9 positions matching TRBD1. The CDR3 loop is CASSFGTGFSGGNQPQHF. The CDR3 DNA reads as TGTGCCAGCAGCTTTGGGACAGGGTTTAGTGGTGGCAATCAGCCCCAGCATTTT.